This TCR beta chain is drawn from a study of T cell repertoires in cytomegalovirus infection. Overall study: CMV infection and matching HLA type were both indicated by public TCR beta signatures. Study results and caveats: HLA-C-restricted, CMV-specific TCR beta clonotypes were dominant ex vivo.

The CDR3 loop spans 15 amino acids. V dropped 1 base and J dropped 7 bases, with 13 bases sitting between them. Germline V CDR1 and CDR2: SGHTA, FQGNSA. MiXCR was run by TCRdb on the reads, yielding one entry per CDR3 protein. The top ten hold 13% of the sample, which has about 530,000 distinct CDR3 sequences, 26% seen once. Remarks on this clonotype: Its specificity is unknown. This may arise from a read error, as a much more abundant clone is one base away.

The sequence derives from a human donor in good health (CMV status not recorded). Some clones in this sample may be carry-over from other donors' samples. The V and J genes are TRBV7-2 and TRBJ1-4, with D possibly TRBD1 on 5 matching bases. Sequenced input: PBMCs. The DNA for the CDR3 is TGTGCCAGCAGCTTAGAGACTCTCGGGGGTGAAAAACTGTTTTTT. Encoded protein: CASSLETLGGEKLFF.